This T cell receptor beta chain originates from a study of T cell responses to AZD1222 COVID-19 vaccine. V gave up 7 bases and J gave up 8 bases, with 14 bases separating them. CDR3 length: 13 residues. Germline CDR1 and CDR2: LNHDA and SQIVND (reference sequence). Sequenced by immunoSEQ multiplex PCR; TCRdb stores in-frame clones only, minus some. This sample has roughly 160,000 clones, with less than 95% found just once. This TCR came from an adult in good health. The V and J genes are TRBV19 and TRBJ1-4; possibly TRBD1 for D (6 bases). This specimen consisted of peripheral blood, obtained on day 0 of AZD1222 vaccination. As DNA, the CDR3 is TGTGCCAGTACCCCACAGGGAAGAGAAAAACTGTTTTTT. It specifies CASTPQGREKLFF.